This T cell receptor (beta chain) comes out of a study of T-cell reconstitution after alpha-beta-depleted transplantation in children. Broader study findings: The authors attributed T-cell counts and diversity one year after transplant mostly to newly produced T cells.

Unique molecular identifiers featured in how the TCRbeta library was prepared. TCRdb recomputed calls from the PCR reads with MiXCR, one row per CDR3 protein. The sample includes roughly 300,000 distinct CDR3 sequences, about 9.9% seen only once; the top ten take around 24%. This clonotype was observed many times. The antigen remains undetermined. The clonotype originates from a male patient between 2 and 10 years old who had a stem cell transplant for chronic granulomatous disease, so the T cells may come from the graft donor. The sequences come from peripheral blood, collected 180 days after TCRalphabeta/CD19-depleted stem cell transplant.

This chain's CDR3 is CASSLAGDLDEQFF. In nucleotides, the CDR3 is TGTGCCAGCAGCTTAGCTGGGGACCTCGATGAGCAGTTCTTC. V gene TRBV7-9 combines with J gene TRBJ2-1; D tentatively fits TRBD1 or TRBD2 (5 bases each). Germline lookup yields CDR1 SEHNR and CDR2 FQNEAQ (reference sequence). The CDR3 consists of 14 residues. Trimming stripped 0 bases from V and 8 bases from J, with 11 bases between.